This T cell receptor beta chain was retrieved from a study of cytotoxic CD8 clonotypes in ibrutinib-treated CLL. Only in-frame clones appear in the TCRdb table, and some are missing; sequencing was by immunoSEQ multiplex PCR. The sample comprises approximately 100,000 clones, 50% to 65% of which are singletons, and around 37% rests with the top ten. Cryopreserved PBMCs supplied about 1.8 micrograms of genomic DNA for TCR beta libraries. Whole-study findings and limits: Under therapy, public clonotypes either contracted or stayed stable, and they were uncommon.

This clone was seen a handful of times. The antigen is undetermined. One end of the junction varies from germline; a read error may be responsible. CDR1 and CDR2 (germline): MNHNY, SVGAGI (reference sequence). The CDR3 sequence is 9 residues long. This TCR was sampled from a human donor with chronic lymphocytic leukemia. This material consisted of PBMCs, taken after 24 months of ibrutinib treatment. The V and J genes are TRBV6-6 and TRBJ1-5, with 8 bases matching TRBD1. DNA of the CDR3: TGCGCAGGGGGCTGGCCCCAGCATTTT. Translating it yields CAGGWPQHF.